The sequence of this T cell receptor beta chain was determined in a study of T cell responses to AZD1222 COVID-19 vaccine. Comments on this clone: Its specificity is unknown.

Study-level findings and limits: Repertoires were collected only later (after the peak T cell response had occurred). Females made up more of the donors, who were largely white British, and clonal diversity may have come out too low. Unmutated variant regions are reportedly the target of nearly half of TCRs that are spike-specific.

Sequencing used immunoSEQ multiplex PCR; TCRdb keeps in-frame clones, though not all of them. The table has about 54,000 clones, around 92% seen once. Between the trimmed V and J ends, which lost 4 bases and 0 bases, there was a span of 13 bases. Germline V CDR1 and CDR2: KGHSH, LQKENI. This CDR3 contains 15 residues. Pooled together were second doses at about 4 or about 12 weeks. The chain has TRBV18 and TRBJ2-7; D not resolved. The sequencing here drew on peripheral blood, taken 28 days after the second AZD1222 dose. The receptor was isolated from an adult who received the AZD1222 COVID-19 vaccine. CDR3 protein: CASSLTEAPSYEQYF. The CDR3 DNA reads TGTGCCAGCTCACTAACCGAGGCTCCCTCCTACGAGCAGTACTTC.